The sequence of this T cell receptor (beta chain) was determined in a study of T-cell memory formation after mild COVID-19. For the study at large: Largely, TCR clusters stayed within a single donor.

With constant-segment primers, 5'RACE yielded cDNA libraries of TCR alpha and TCR beta that carried sample barcodes and UMIs. TCRdb redid the calling of the 5' RACE reads with MiXCR, one entry per CDR3 protein. The table shows some 100,000 distinct CDR3 sequences, with around 10% occurring only once. A few counts support this clonotype. Antigen specificity is unknown. Study-level points and caveats: The finding that pre-infection memory included some responding clones suggested that cross-reactive memory joined. Contracting CD4+ clones were located mainly in CM and EM, and CD8+ clones in EMRA.

The clonotype was recovered from a man in his late teens or twenties who had mild COVID-19 (a few samples of this study predate the infection). Cell type and time point are not known. The specimen sequenced was PBMCs or a T cell subset sorted from them (not recorded which).

This CDR3 reads CASSGAAGSSYNEQFF. The CDR3 coding sequence is TGTGCCAGCAGCGGAGCGGCGGGATCCTCCTACAATGAGCAGTTCTTC. This chain uses TRBV11-2 with TRBJ2-1; D may be TRBD2 (6 bases). V lost 5 bases, J lost 0 bases, and 14 bases lay in between. The V gene's germline CDR1 is SGHAT and CDR2 FQNNGV. The CDR3 spans 16 residues.